There are many counts of the clone carrying this T cell receptor beta chain. Its matching antigen is unknown. These data come from a study of identical twins. Whole-study findings and limits: It was cross-sectional statistical analysis, not following the same donors, that the conclusions relied on. Monozygotic twins shared more out-of-frame TCR alpha than recombination models predicted. Within twin pairs, the out-of-frame alpha sequences they shared showed excess low generation probability.

This CDR3 is built from 18 residues. V trimming: 3 bases; J trimming: 0 bases; junction bases outside the gene matches: 7. Germline assignment: CDR1 SGHRS and CDR2 YFSETQ. Template switching created a universal primer site, and the cDNA included unique molecular identifiers. In TCRdb, the 5' RACE reads were re-called with MiXCR into one record per CDR3 protein. The sample has around 670,000 distinct CDR3 sequences, roughly 6.2% seen once. This chain uses TRBV5-1 with TRBJ2-1, with 12 bases fitting TRBD2. The sample comprised naive T cells sorted from blood. This receptor was taken from a man between 18 and 29 years old in good health. CDR3 residues: CASSSGTSGPRSYNEQFF. DNA for the CDR3: TGCGCCAGCAGCTCTGGGACTAGCGGGCCCCGCTCCTACAATGAGCAGTTCTTC.